A single T cell receptor beta chain is shown here with its context. The authors sequenced TCR beta from blood CD8+ and CD4+ T cells. The data are from a study of CD8 T cells in Susac syndrome. RNA amounts of about 0.5 to 1 ug underwent reverse transcription with random hexamers. A single record per CDR3 protein comes from TCRdb applying MiXCR to the immunoSEQ multiplex PCR reads. Among under 200,000 distinct CDR3 sequences listed, roughly 94% were seen once. The germline CDR1 and CDR2 sequences are SGHVS and FQNEAQ. The CDR3 has 14 residues. The genes are TRBV7-8 and TRBJ2-2, with D tentatively TRBD1 or TRBD2 (5 bases each). The sequence was collected from a human donor in good health. Sequencing input: CD4+ T cells from PBMCs. CDR3 DNA: TGTGCAGAGGGGAAGACGTCGAACACCGGGGAGCTGTTTTTT. It yields the protein CAEGKTSNTGELFF. The full variable domain, rest sourced from reference TRBV7-8 and TRBJ2-2, is GAGVSQSPRYKVAKRGQDVALRCDPISGHVSLFWYQQALGQGPEFLTYFQNEAQLDKSGLPSDRFFAERPEGSVSTLKIQRTQQEDSAVYLCAEGKTSNTGELFFGEGSRLTVL.